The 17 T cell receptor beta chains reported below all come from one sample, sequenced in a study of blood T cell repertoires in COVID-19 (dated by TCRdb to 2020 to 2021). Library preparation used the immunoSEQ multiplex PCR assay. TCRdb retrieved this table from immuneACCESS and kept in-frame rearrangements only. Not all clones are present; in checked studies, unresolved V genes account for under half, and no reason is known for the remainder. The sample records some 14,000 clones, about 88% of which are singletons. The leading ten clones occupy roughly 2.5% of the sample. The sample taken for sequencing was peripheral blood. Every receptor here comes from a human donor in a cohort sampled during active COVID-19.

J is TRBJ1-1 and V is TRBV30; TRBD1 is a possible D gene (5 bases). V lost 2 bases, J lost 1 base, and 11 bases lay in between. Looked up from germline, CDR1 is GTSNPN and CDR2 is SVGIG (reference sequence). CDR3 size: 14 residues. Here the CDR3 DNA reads TGTGCCTGGAGTCCTCTCACAGGGAACACTGAAGCTTTCTTT. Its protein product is CAWSPLTGNTEAFF.

CDR3 sequence: CASSQHSDRSKAFF. As DNA, the CDR3 is TGTGCCAGCAGTCAGCACTCGGACAGGTCCAAAGCTTTCTTT. The chain joins TRBV6-2 or TRBV6-3 to TRBJ1-1; TRBD1 matches 7 bases. The CDR3 runs to 14 residues. V lost 5 bases, J lost 9 bases, and 12 bases stayed unmatched. Germline CDR1 and CDR2: MNHEY and SVGEGT.

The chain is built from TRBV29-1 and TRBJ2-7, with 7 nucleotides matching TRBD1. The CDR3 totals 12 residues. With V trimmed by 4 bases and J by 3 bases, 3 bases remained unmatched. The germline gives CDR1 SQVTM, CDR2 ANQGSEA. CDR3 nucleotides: TGCAGCGTTGGGGACAGATTCTACGAGCAGTACTTC. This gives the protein CSVGDRFYEQYF.

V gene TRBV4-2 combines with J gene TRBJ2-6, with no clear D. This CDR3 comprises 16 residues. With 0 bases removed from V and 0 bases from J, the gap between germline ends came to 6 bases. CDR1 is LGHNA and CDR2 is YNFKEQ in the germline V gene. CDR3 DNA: TGTGCCAGCAGCCAAGACGTGAGCTCTGGGGCCAACGTCCTGACTTTC. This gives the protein CASSQDVSSGANVLTF.

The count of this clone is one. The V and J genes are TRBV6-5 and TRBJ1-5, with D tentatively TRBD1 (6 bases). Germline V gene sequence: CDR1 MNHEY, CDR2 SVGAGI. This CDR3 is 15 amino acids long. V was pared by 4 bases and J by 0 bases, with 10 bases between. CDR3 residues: CASSFTGNSNQPQHF. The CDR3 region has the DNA TGTGCCAGCAGTTTCACAGGGAATAGCAATCAGCCCCAGCATTTT.

CDR3 nucleotides: TGCGCCAGCAGCCCCAGGAAACACACCGGGGAGCTGTTTTTT. Protein sequence: CASSPRKHTGELFF. The chain has TRBV4-3 and TRBJ2-2; D ambiguous. V dropped 4 bases and J dropped 3 bases, with 9 bases sitting between them. CDR1 and CDR2 from the germline V gene are LGHNA and YSLEER. The CDR3 runs to 14 residues.

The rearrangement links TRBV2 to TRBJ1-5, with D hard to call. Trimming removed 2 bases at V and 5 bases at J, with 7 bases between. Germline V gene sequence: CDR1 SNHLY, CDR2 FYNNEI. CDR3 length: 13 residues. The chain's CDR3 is CASSESSYQPQHF. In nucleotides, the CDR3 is TGTGCCAGCAGTGAATCCTCCTATCAGCCCCAGCATTTT.

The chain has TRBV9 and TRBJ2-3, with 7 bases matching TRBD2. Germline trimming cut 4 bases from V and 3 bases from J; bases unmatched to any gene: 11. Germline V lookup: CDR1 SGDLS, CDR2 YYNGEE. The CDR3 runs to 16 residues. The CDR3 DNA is TGTGCCAGCAGCCCCCTGGGGGGGGAGGGAACAGATACGCAGTATTTT. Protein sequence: CASSPLGGEGTDTQYF.

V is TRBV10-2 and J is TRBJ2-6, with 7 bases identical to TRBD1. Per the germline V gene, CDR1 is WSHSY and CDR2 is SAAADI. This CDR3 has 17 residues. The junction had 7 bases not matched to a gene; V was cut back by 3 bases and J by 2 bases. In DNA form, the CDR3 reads TGCGCCAGCAGTGAAGCGACAGGGACACCTGGGGCCAACGTCCTGACTTTC. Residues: CASSEATGTPGANVLTF.

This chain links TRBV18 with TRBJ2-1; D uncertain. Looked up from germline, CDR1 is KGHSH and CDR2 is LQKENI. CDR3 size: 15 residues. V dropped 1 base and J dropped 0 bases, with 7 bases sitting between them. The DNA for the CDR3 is TGTGCCAGCTCACCACTAATGAGCTCCTACAATGAGCAGTTCTTC. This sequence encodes CASSPLMSSYNEQFF.

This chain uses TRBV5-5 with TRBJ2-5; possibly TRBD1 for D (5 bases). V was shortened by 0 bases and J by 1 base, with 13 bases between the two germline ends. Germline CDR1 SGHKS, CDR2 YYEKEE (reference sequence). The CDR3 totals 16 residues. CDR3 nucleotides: TGTGCCAGCAGCTTGGGGCAGGGAATCCTCCAAGAGACCCAGTACTTC. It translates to CASSLGQGILQETQYF.

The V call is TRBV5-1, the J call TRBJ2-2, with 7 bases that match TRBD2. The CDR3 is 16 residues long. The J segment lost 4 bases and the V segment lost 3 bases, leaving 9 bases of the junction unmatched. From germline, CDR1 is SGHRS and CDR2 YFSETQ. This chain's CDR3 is CASSSQTGRVTGELFF. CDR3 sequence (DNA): TGCGCCAGCAGCTCTCAGACTGGGAGGGTCACCGGGGAGCTGTTTTTT.

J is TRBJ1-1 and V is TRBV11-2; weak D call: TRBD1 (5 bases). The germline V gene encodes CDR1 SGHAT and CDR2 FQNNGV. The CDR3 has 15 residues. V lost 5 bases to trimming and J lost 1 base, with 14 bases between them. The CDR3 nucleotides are TGTGCCAGCAGCCTCTCAGTTCAGGGGAACACTGAAGCTTTCTTT. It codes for CASSLSVQGNTEAFF. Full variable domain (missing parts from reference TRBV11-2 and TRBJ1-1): EAGVAQSPRYKIIEKRQSVAFWCNPISGHATLYWYQQILGQGPKLLIQFQNNGVVDDSQLPKDRFSAERLKGVDSTLKIQPAKLEDSAVYLCASSLSVQGNTEAFFGQGTRLTVV.

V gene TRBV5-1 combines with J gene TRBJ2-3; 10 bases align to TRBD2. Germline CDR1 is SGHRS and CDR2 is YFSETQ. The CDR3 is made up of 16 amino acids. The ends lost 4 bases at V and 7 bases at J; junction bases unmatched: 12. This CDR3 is CASSPATSGRPNTQYF. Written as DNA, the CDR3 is TGCGCCAGCAGCCCGGCGACTAGCGGGCGACCTAATACGCAGTATTTT.

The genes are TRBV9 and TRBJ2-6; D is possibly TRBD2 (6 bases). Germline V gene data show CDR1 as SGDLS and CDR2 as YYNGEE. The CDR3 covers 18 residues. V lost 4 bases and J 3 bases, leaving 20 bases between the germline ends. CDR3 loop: CASSPKGRILGGANVLTF. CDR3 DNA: TGTGCCAGCAGCCCCAAAGGGAGGATTTTAGGTGGGGCCAACGTCCTGACTTTC.

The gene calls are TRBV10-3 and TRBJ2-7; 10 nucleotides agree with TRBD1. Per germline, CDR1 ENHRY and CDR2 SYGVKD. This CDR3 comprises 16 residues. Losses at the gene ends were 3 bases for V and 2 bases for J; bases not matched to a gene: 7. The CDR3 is CAISDPGTGAPYEQYF. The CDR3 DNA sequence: TGTGCCATCAGTGATCCCGGGACAGGGGCCCCCTACGAGCAGTACTTC.

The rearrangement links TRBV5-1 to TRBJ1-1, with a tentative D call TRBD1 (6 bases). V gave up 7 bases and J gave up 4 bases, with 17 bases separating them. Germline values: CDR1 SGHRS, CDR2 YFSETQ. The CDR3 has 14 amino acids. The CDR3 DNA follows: TGCGCCAGCCGGAGGAACAGGGAAGGCACTGAAGCTTTCTTT. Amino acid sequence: CASRRNREGTEAFF.